Listed here are 22 T cell receptor beta chains from one sample, sequenced in a study of T cell responses to AZD1222 COVID-19 vaccine. Assay used: immunoSEQ multiplex PCR; TCRdb lists only in-frame clones, some missing. The repertoire holds 100,000 to 150,000 clones, with about nine tenths as singletons. The input for sequencing was peripheral blood, taken on day 0 of AZD1222 vaccination. These receptors came from an adult in good health.

This chain uses TRBV4-2 with TRBJ1-2; unclear D gene. The CDR3 runs to 15 residues. Trimming removed 4 bases at V and 3 bases at J, with 15 bases between. The germline V gene has CDR1 LGHNA and CDR2 YNFKEQ. The CDR3 spells CASSPNLVEHYGYTF. CDR3 DNA sequence: TGTGCCAGCAGCCCTAACCTTGTCGAGCACTATGGCTACACCTTC.

The V call is TRBV28, the J call TRBJ1-2; D is unresolved. Trimming cost V 3 bases and J 5 bases, with 7 bases left between them. This CDR3 region has 12 residues. Germline-derived CDR1 and CDR2 are MDHEN and SYDVKM. The CDR3 loop reads CASSFSAYGYTF. Here the CDR3 DNA reads TGTGCCAGCAGTTTCAGTGCTTATGGCTACACCTTC.

The chain carries TRBV27 and TRBJ2-1, with D possibly matching TRBD1 (5 bases). Germline lookup yields CDR1 MNHEY and CDR2 SMNVEV (reference sequence). The CDR3 loop spans 13 amino acids. The germline V and J ends were trimmed by 2 bases and 9 bases, with 11 bases remaining between them. The DNA of the CDR3 is TGTGCCAGCAGTTTAGGGGCAGGTGTTGAGCAGTTCTTC. Its translation is CASSLGAGVEQFF.

The sample holds a few counts of this clone. This specimen includes other DNA sequences encoding the same CDR3. The V call is TRBV3-1 (or the pseudogene TRBV3-2), the J call TRBJ2-7; D remains ambiguous. V shed 0 bases and J shed 3 bases, with 6 bases lying between them. Germline CDR1 is LGHDT and CDR2 is YNNKEL (reference sequence). The CDR3 is 13 residues long. The DNA for the CDR3 is TGTGCCAGCAGCCAAGATGTCCACTACGAGCAGTACTTC. Protein product: CASSQDVHYEQYF.

The chain carries TRBV5-5 and TRBJ2-7, with D hard to call. The ends were cut back, 0 bases at V and 3 bases at J, with 7 bases in the middle. Germline V lookup: CDR1 SGHKS, CDR2 YYEKEE (reference sequence). The CDR3 loop spans 13 amino acids. The CDR3 nucleotides read TGTGCCAGCAGCTTGGTCGGGTTCTACGAGCAGTACTTC. This translates into CASSLVGFYEQYF.

The CDR3 nucleotides are TGTGCTAGTGGTTTGGTAACTGTTGGACTCGGCACAGATACGCAGTATTTT. As protein: CASGLVTVGLGTDTQYF. The chain joins TRBV12-5 to TRBJ2-3, with D possibly matching TRBD2 (5 bases). The germline V and J ends were trimmed by 0 bases and 1 base, with 14 bases remaining between them. The germline V gene encodes CDR1 LGHNT and CDR2 FRNRAP. The CDR3 runs 17 residues. The whole variable domain, filled in from reference TRBV12-5 and TRBJ2-3, reads DARVTQTPRHKVTEMGQEVTMRCQPILGHNTVFWYRQTMMQGLELLAYFRNRAPLDDSGMPKDRFSAEMPDATLATLKIQPSEPRDSAVYFCASGLVTVGLGTDTQYFGPGTRLTVL.

V and J are TRBV29-1 and TRBJ2-7; 7 bases are shared with TRBD2. Germline loops: CDR1 SQVTM, CDR2 ANQGSEA. The V gene end was trimmed by 4 bases and the J gene end by 5 bases; junction bases not matched to a gene: 8. The CDR3 totals 13 residues. Written as DNA, the CDR3 is TGCAGCGTTGGCCAACTAGCGCGGGACGAGCAGTACTTC. It is translated as CSVGQLARDEQYF.

The rearrangement uses TRBV11-2 and TRBJ2-3; no clear D gene. CDR3 length: 16 amino acids. Germline assignment: CDR1 SGHAT and CDR2 FQNNGV. Trimming removed 5 bases at V and 2 bases at J, with 17 bases between. The CDR3 nucleotides are TGTGCCAGCAGCCTACGACAAACCCCCCCCACAGATACGCAGTATTTT. Its translation: CASSLRQTPPTDTQYF.

This rearrangement joins TRBV6-5 to TRBJ1-1; D is unclear. The CDR3 is made up of 14 amino acids. Looked up from germline, CDR1 is MNHEY and CDR2 is SVGAGI. The germline V and J ends were trimmed by 5 bases and 1 base, with 11 bases remaining between them. The CDR3 DNA sequence: TGTGCCAGCAGTCAAAGGGCCCCGAACACTGAAGCTTTCTTT. As protein: CASSQRAPNTEAFF.

The V and J genes are TRBV18 and TRBJ1-2; a weak D match, TRBD1 (6 bases). The V and J ends lost 0 bases and 4 bases respectively, with 12 bases between them. The CDR3 is 15 amino acids. Germline CDR1 reads KGHSH; CDR2 reads LQKENI. As DNA, the CDR3 is TGTGCCAGCTCACCACCGTGGGACACTATCTATGGCTACACCTTC. Its translation: CASSPPWDTIYGYTF.

The CDR3 loop is CASSVGQGYPETQYF. For the CDR3, the DNA is TGTGCCAGCAGTGTTGGACAGGGGTATCCGGAGACCCAGTACTTC. The J gene is TRBJ2-5, the V gene TRBV2, with 9 nucleotides matching TRBD1. Unmatched junction bases numbered 8, after V lost 4 bases and J lost 5 bases. Looked up from germline, CDR1 is SNHLY and CDR2 is FYNNEI. This CDR3 is built from 15 residues.

This rearrangement joins TRBV11-2 to TRBJ1-6, with 10 bases fitting TRBD1. The V segment lost 5 bases and the J segment 11 bases; nucleotides outside the gene matches: 6. This CDR3 region has 14 residues. The germline V gene encodes CDR1 SGHAT and CDR2 FQNNGV. For the CDR3, the DNA is TGTGCCAGCAGCCAGGGACAGGGGAGACCACCCCTCCACTTT. It specifies CASSQGQGRPPLHF.

The V call is TRBV7-9, the J call TRBJ1-3, with a tentative D call TRBD1 (5 bases). CDR1 SEHNR and CDR2 FQNEAQ come from the germline V gene (reference sequence). V was trimmed by 1 base and J by 2 bases, leaving 9 bases between them. CDR3 length equals 15 residues. DNA of the CDR3: TGTGCCAGCAGCTTAGTAGGGGATGCTGGAAACACCATATATTTT. As protein: CASSLVGDAGNTIYF.

The chain combines TRBV5-5 with TRBJ1-1; 9 nucleotides line up with TRBD1. CDR3 length equals 13 residues. V was clipped by 5 bases and J by 11 bases; unmatched bases: 10. Germline V gene sequence: CDR1 SGHKS, CDR2 YYEKEE (reference sequence). CDR3 residues: CASRLQGAQRAFF. DNA of the CDR3: TGTGCCAGCAGACTACAGGGGGCGCAGAGGGCTTTCTTT.

The chain employs TRBV4-1 and TRBJ2-1, with 7 bases fitting TRBD2. V was clipped by 1 base and J by 7 bases; unmatched bases: 16. Germline V gene data show CDR1 as MGHRA and CDR2 as YSYEKL. CDR3 size: 18 residues. The CDR3 region is CASSQVEESSGVRNEQFF. In DNA, the CDR3 is TGCGCCAGCAGCCAAGTGGAGGAATCCAGCGGGGTTCGGAATGAGCAGTTCTTC.

The gene calls are TRBV7-9 and TRBJ2-3; 9 nucleotides match TRBD2. V trimming: 5 bases; J trimming: 7 bases; junction bases outside the gene matches: 13. The CDR3 length is 16 residues. Per germline, CDR1 SEHNR and CDR2 FQNEAQ (reference sequence). CDR3 sequence reads: CASSLLAGVRSNTQYF. The CDR3 DNA reads as TGTGCCAGCAGCCTATTAGCGGGGGTGCGTTCAAATACGCAGTATTTT.

The rearrangement links TRBV7-9 to TRBJ1-4; 10 nucleotides line up with TRBD1. With V trimmed by 2 bases and J by 7 bases, 7 bases remained unmatched. The germline CDR1 and CDR2 sequences are SEHNR and FQNEAQ (reference sequence). This CDR3 spans 16 amino acids. The CDR3 coding sequence is TGTGCCAGCAGCTTATGGGGACAGGGGCGGGGTGAAAAACTGTTTTTT. It is translated as CASSLWGQGRGEKLFF.

The chain carries TRBV5-1 and TRBJ1-1, with TRBD1 as a possible D gene (5 bases). Germline V gene data show CDR1 as SGHRS and CDR2 as YFSETQ. The V end lost 0 bases, the J end lost 2 bases, and 11 bases lay between the germline ends. This CDR3 contains 15 residues. CDR3 in amino acids: CASSLGIDRNTEAFF. CDR3 nucleotide sequence: TGCGCCAGCAGCTTGGGGATAGACAGAAACACTGAAGCTTTCTTT.

This chain connects TRBV6-5 to TRBJ2-7, with 7 bases fitting TRBD1. With V trimmed by 4 bases and J by 2 bases, 8 bases remained unmatched. The length of the CDR3 is 15 residues. The germline V gene encodes CDR1 MNHEY and CDR2 SVGAGI. CDR3 nucleotide sequence: TGTGCCAGCAGTTTATCCGGGACAGATACCTACGAGCAGTACTTC. Its protein product is CASSLSGTDTYEQYF.

CDR3 DNA sequence: TGTGCCAGCAGCTTCGGGGCAGGCTACTCTGGAAACACCATATATTTT. Amino acid sequence: CASSFGAGYSGNTIYF. The chain combines TRBV5-8 with TRBJ1-3; tentatively, D is TRBD1 (5 bases). V shed 2 bases and J shed 0 bases, with 12 bases lying between them. Per germline, CDR1 SGHTS and CDR2 YDEGEE. The CDR3 extends over 16 amino acids.

This sequence joins TRBV12-3 or TRBV12-4 and TRBJ2-2; D is uncertain. The CDR3 has 13 residues. Trimming took off 5 bases at V and 7 bases at J, with 11 bases between the two ends. The CDR3 DNA sequence: TGTGCCAGCAGTCGTCAGGATGGCGGGGAGCTGTTTTTT. Translated: CASSRQDGGELFF.

This chain joins TRBV5-1 and TRBJ1-1; tentative D call: TRBD1 (6 bases). Germline-derived CDR1 and CDR2 are SGHRS and YFSETQ. The V gene lost 3 bases and the J gene lost 3 bases, with 12 bases spanning the gap. There are 14 residues in the CDR3. DNA of the CDR3: TGCGCCAGCAGCTCAGGGGAAGGGGACACTGAAGCTTTCTTT. This translates into CASSSGEGDTEAFF. Full variable domain (remainder filled in from reference TRBV5-1 and TRBJ1-1): KAGVTQTPRYLIKTRGQQVTLSCSPISGHRSVSWYQQTPGQGLQFLFEYFSETQRNKGNFPGRFSGRQFSNSRSEMNVSTLELGDSALYLCASSSGEGDTEAFFGQGTRLTVV.